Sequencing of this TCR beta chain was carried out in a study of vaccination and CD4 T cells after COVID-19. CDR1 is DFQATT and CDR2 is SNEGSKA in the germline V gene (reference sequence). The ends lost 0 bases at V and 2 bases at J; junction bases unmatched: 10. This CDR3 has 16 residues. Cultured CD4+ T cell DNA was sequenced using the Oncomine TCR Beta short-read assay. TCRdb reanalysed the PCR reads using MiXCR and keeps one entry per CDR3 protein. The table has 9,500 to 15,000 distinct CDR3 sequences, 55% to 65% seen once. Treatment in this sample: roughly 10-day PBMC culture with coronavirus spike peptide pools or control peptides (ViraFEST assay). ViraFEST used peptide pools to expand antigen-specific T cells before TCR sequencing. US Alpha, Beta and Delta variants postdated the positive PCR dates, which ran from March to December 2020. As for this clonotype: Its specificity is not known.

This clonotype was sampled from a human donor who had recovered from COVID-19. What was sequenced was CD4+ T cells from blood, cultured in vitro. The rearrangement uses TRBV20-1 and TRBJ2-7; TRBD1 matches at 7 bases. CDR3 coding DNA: TGCAGTGCTAGAGATGCGGCTGGACAGGCAGCCTACGAGCAGTACTTC. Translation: CSARDAAGQAAYEQYF.